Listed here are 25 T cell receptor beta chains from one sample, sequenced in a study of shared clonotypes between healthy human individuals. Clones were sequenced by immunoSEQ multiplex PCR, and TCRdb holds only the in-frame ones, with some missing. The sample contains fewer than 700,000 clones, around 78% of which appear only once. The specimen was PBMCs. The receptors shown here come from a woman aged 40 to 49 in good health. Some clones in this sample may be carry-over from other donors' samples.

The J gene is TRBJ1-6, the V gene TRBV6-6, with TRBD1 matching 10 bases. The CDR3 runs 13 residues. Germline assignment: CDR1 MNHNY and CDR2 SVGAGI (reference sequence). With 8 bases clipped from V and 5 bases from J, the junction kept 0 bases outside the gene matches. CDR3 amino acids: CASGTGDNSPLHF. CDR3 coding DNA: TGTGCCAGCGGGACAGGGGATAATTCACCCCTCCACTTT.

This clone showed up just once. CDR3: CASTKGDSSNQPQHF. CDR3 nucleotides: TGTGCCAGCACCAAGGGGGACAGTAGCAATCAGCCCCAGCATTTT. The chain carries TRBV5-8 and TRBJ1-5; 7 nucleotides align to TRBD1. J lost 0 bases, V lost 6 bases, and 6 bases had no gene match. Germline V lookup: CDR1 SGHTS, CDR2 YDEGEE. The CDR3 totals 15 residues.

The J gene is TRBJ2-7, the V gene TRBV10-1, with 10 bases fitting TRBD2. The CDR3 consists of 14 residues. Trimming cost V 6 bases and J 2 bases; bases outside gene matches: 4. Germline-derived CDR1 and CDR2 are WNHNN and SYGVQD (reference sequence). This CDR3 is CASSLAGDPYEQYF. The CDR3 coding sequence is TGCGCCAGCAGCCTAGCGGGAGACCCCTACGAGCAGTACTTC.

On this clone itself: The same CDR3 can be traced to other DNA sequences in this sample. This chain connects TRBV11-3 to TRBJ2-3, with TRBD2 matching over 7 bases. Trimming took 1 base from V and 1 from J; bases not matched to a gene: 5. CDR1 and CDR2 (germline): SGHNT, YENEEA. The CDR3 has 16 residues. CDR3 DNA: TGTGCCAGCAGCTTAGGGGGGAGGGCCGGCACAGATACGCAGTATTTT. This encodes CASSLGGRAGTDTQYF.

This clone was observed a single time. The CDR3 protein is CASSLGQGNGNTIYF. CDR3 bases: TGTGCCAGCAGCTTGGGACAGGGGAACGGAAACACCATATATTTT. This chain connects TRBV5-6 to TRBJ1-3; TRBD1 agrees at 8 bases. V was clipped by 0 bases and J by 4 bases; unmatched bases: 3. There are 15 residues in the CDR3. Germline loops: CDR1 SGHDT, CDR2 YYEEEE.

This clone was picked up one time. CDR3 coding DNA: TGTGCCAGCAGTGACCCCCGGCTAGCGGGAGGACACAATGAGCAGTTCTTC. Translated: CASSDPRLAGGHNEQFF. The chain recombines TRBV25-1 with TRBJ2-1; TRBD2 matches 11 bases. Germline CDR1 reads MGHDK; CDR2 reads SYGVNS. CDR3 length: 17 residues. V lost 3 bases and J lost 5; bases outside the gene matches: 9.

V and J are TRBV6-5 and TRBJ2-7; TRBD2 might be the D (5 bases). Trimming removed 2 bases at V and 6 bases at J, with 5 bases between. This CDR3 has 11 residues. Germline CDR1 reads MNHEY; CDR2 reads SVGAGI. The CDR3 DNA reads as TGTGCCAGCAGTTACGAGGGCGAGCAGTACTTC. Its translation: CASSYEGEQYF.

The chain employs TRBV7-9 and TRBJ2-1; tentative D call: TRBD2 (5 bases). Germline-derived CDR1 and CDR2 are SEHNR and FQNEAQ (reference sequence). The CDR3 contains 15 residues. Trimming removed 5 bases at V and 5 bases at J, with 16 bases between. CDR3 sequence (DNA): TGTGCCAGCAGCCCCGGCGGGTATTCGGACAATGAGCAGTTCTTC. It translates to CASSPGGYSDNEQFF.

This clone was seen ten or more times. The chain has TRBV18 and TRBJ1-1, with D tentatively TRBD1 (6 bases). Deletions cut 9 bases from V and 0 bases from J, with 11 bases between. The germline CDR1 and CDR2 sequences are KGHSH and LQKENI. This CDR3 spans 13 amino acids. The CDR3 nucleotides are TGTGCCAGTCAGGGGCAGGTGAACACTGAAGCTTTCTTT. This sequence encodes CASQGQVNTEAFF.

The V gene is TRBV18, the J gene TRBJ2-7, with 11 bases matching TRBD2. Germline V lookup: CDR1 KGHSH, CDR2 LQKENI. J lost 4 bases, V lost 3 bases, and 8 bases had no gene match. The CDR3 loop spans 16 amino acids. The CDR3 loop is CASSPRFTSGSYEQYF. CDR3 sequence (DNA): TGTGCCAGCTCACCTCGATTTACTAGCGGGAGTTACGAGCAGTACTTC.

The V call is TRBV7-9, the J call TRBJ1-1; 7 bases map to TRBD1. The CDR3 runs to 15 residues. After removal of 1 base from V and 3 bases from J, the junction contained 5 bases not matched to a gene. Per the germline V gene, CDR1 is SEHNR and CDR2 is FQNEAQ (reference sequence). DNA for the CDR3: TGTGCCAGCAGCTTAGGCACAGGGGCCTACACTGAAGCTTTCTTT. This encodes CASSLGTGAYTEAFF.

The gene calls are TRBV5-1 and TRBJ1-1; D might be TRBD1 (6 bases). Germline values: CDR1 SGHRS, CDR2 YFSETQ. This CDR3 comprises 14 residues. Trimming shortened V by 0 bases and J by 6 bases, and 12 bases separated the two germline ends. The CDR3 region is CASSLGDTGSEAFF. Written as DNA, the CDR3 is TGCGCCAGCAGCTTGGGGGATACAGGGTCTGAAGCTTTCTTT.

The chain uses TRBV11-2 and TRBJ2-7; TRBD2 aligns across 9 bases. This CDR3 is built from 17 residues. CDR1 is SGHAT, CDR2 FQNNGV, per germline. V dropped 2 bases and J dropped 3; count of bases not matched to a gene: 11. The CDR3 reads CASSLRGGLAGIYEQYF. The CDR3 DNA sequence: TGTGCCAGCAGCTTAAGAGGGGGCCTAGCGGGAATCTACGAGCAGTACTTC.

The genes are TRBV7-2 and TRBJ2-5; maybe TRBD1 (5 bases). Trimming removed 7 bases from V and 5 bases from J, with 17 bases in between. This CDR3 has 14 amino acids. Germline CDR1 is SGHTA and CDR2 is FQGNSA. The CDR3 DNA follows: TGTGCCAGCACCCCCAGGGCTAGTGCGGAGACCCAGTACTTC. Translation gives CASTPRASAETQYF.

The CDR3 DNA reads as TGTGCCACCTGGGGAGGGGGCGTTGAGACCCAGTACTTC. Its translation is CATWGGGVETQYF. The chain uses TRBV15 and TRBJ2-5; D might be TRBD1 or TRBD2, each matching 7 bases. The CDR3 is made up of 13 amino acids. Trimming took off 8 bases at V and 5 bases at J, with 15 bases between the two ends. CDR1 LNHNV and CDR2 YYDKDF come from the germline V gene (reference sequence).

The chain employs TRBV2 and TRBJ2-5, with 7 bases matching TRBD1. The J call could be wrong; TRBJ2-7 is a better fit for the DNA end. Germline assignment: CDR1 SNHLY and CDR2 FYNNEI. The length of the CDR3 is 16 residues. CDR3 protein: CASSPNQRTGRSEQYF. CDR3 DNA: TGTGCCAGCAGTCCCAACCAACGGACAGGCCGCAGCGAGCAGTACTTC.

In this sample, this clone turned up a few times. CDR3 protein: CASRRGGSYNEQFF. CDR3 sequence (DNA): TGTGCCAGCAGAAGGGGGGGCTCCTACAATGAGCAGTTCTTC. V usage is TRBV6-6 and J usage is TRBJ2-1; D is perhaps TRBD2 (7 bases). Germline loops: CDR1 MNHNY, CDR2 SVGAGI (reference sequence). This CDR3 region has 14 residues. Trimming pared 6 bases from V and 0 bases from J, leaving 9 bases between.

In DNA, the CDR3 is TGTGCCAGCAGCCAGGGTGGCGGAACCGGGGAGCTGTTTTTT. It specifies CASSQGGGTGELFF. V is TRBV9 and J is TRBJ2-2, with a tentative D call TRBD1 (5 bases). The germline V gene encodes CDR1 SGDLS and CDR2 YYNGEE. The CDR3 has 14 residues. The V end was cut by 4 bases, the J end by 5 bases, with 12 bases between.

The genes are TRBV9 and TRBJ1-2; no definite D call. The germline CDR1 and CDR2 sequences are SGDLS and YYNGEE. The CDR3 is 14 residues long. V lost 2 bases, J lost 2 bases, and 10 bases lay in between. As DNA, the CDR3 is TGTGCCAGCAGCGTGTCGGGTTCCAACTATGGCTACACCTTC. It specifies CASSVSGSNYGYTF.

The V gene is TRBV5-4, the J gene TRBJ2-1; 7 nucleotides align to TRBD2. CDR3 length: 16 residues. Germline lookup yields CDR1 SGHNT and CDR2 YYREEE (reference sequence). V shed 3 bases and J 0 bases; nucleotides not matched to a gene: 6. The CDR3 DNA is TGTGCCAGCAGCTACCAACTAGCGAGCTCCTACAATGAGCAGTTCTTC. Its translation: CASSYQLASSYNEQFF.

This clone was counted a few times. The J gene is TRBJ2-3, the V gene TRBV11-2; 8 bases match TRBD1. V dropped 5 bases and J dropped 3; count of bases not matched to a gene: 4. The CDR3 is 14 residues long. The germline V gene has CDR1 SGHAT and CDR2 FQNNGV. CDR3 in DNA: TGTGCCAGCAGCCGGGACAGGTTAACAGATACGCAGTATTTT. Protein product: CASSRDRLTDTQYF.

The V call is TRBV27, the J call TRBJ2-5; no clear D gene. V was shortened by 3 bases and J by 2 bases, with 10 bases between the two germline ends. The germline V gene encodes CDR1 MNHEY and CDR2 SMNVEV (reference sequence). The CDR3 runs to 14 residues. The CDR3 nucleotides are TGTGCCAGCAGTTTTCGGTGGGCGCAAGAGACCCAGTACTTC. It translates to CASSFRWAQETQYF.

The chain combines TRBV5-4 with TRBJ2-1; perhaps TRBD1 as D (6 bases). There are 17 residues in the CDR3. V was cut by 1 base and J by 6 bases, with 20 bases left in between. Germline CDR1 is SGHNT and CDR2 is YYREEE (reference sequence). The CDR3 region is CASSLSRPLGAGNEQFF. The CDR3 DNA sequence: TGTGCCAGCAGCTTGTCCCGCCCGCTGGGGGCCGGCAATGAGCAGTTCTTC.

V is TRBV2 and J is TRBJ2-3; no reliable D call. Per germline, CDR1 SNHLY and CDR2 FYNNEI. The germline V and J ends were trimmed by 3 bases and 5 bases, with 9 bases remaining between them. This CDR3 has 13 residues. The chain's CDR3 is CASSEDGEDTQYF. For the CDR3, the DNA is TGTGCCAGCAGTGAGGACGGCGAAGATACGCAGTATTTT.

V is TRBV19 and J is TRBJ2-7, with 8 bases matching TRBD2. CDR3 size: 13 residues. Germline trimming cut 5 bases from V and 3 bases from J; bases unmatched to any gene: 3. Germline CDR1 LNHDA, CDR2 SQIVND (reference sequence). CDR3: CASSLRGVYEQYF. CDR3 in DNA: TGTGCCAGTAGTCTGCGGGGGGTCTACGAGCAGTACTTC.